The T cell receptor beta chain described here comes from a study of cytomegalovirus exposure and HLA in healthy donors. V gave up 0 bases and J gave up 2 bases, with 6 bases separating them. CDR1 and CDR2 from the germline V gene are SQVTM and ANQGSEA. The CDR3 consists of 13 residues. The PCR contained 60 Vbeta and 13 Jbeta primers. Assay: immunoSEQ multiplex PCR; the TCRdb copy retains only in-frame clones and omits some. Of 150,000 to 200,000 clones detected, over 60% appear once; the ten largest clones hold 1.5%. The sequenced sample consisted of PBMCs. The chain has TRBV29-1 and TRBJ2-3; D not resolved. The clonotype originates from a girl under 18 in good health and CMV-seronegative. CDR3 sequence: CSVEERYTDTQYF. The CDR3 DNA reads as TGCAGCGTTGAAGAGAGATACACAGATACGCAGTATTTT.